The sequence of this TCR beta chain was determined in a study of cytomegalovirus exposure and HLA in healthy donors. Findings and caveats of the study: Investigators reported 150 to 200 TCR beta chains as tied to cytomegalovirus. It was reported that TCR beta sequences correctly inferred the HLA-A and HLA-B alleles for most subjects.

The CDR3 has 16 residues. Germline assignment: CDR1 SGDLS and CDR2 YYNGEE. The trim removed 4 bases at V and 5 bases at J, leaving 11 bases unmatched. In its sample, this clone was seen once. The antigen is undetermined. Primers for the PCR totalled 60 Vbeta and 13 Jbeta. The assay was immunoSEQ multiplex PCR, and TCRdb's table has in-frame clones only and misses some. This table has around 120,000 clones, about 79% appearing once. The chain couples TRBV9 to TRBJ2-5; 10 nucleotides match TRBD2. The source is a man aged 45-60 years in good health and CMV-seropositive. The sequenced material came from PBMCs. CDR3 in DNA: TGTGCCAGCAGCTCCATTCCCAGCGGGAGGGGGGAGACCCAGTACTTC. It encodes CASSSIPSGRGETQYF.